The rows below give T cell receptor beta chains drawn from one sample of a study of blood T cells in healthy people across ages. TCRdb passed the 5' RACE reads through MiXCR, listing each CDR3 protein once. The sample lists approximately 810,000 distinct CDR3 sequences, roughly 34% occurring once. The specimen was blood. The receptor set was obtained from a man in his late teens or twenties in good health. CDR3s include the opening cysteine and the closing phenylalanine or tryptophan. Each record gives: clone size, D gene, V gene, J gene, CDR3 DNA, CDR3 protein. D genes are given only for firm matches. Clone sizes are given selectively: once, few, many, or a class where the clone is expanded.

abundance: .
d_gene: .
v_gene: TRBV21-1
j_gene: TRBJ2-3
CDR3nt: TGTGCCAGCAGCAAAGGGGACAGGGAAAGGACAGATACGCAGTATTTT
CDR3aa: CASSKGDRERTDTQYF

abundance: .
d_gene: .
v_gene: TRBV2
j_gene: TRBJ1-1
CDR3nt: TGTGCCAGCAGTCCAGGGACTTACGAAGCTTTCTTT
CDR3aa: CASSPGTYEAFF

abundance: few
d_gene: TRBD1
v_gene: TRBV4-1
j_gene: TRBJ2-4
CDR3nt: TGCGCCAGCAGCTTAGCAGGGACAGGGGATCCCGTTAAAAACATTCAGTACTTC
CDR3aa: CASSLAGTGDPVKNIQYF

abundance: .
d_gene: .
v_gene: TRBV7-9
j_gene: TRBJ2-1
CDR3nt: TGTGCCAGCAGCTCGGGTAGTGGCAGGGGATACAATGAGCAGTTCTTC
CDR3aa: CASSSGSGRGYNEQFF

abundance: .
d_gene: TRBD1
v_gene: TRBV28
j_gene: TRBJ2-1
CDR3nt: TGTGCCAGCATCAAACAGGGGGCGGGTGAGCAGTTCTTC
CDR3aa: CASIKQGAGEQFF

abundance: .
d_gene: .
v_gene: TRBV20-1
j_gene: TRBJ2-2
CDR3nt: TGCAGTGCTAGAGATAGGGGGAGGGGCACGAACACCGGGGAGCTGTTTTTT
CDR3aa: CSARDRGRGTNTGELFF

abundance: .
d_gene: .
v_gene: TRBV16
j_gene: TRBJ1-6
CDR3nt: TGTGCCAGCAGCCAACCACGGGACGTTTATAATTCACCCCTCCACTTT
CDR3aa: CASSQPRDVYNSPLHF

abundance: .
d_gene: .
v_gene: TRBV20-1
j_gene: TRBJ1-5
CDR3nt: TGCAGTGCTAGAGTGGCCGGAGGTAGCAATCAGCCCCAGCATTTT
CDR3aa: CSARVAGGSNQPQHF

abundance: few
d_gene: TRBD2
v_gene: TRBV20-1
j_gene: TRBJ2-1
CDR3nt: TGCAGTGCTAGACCCCGAGCGGGGGACAATGAGCAGTTCTTC
CDR3aa: CSARPRAGDNEQFF

abundance: few
d_gene: .
v_gene: TRBV6-2/TRBV6-3
j_gene: TRBJ1-2
CDR3nt: TGTGCCAGCAGTCTCACTCTCCTAGGTCTCTATGGCTACACCTTC
CDR3aa: CASSLTLLGLYGYTF

abundance: .
d_gene: .
v_gene: TRBV7-2
j_gene: TRBJ1-6
CDR3nt: TGTGCCAGCAGCTTACTACAGGGCGCATCACCCCTCCACTTT
CDR3aa: CASSLLQGASPLHF

abundance: .
d_gene: .
v_gene: TRBV7-9
j_gene: TRBJ2-3
CDR3nt: TGTGCCAGCAGCGCCACTTTAGATACGCAGTATTTT
CDR3aa: CASSATLDTQYF

abundance: .
d_gene: .
v_gene: TRBV15
j_gene: TRBJ2-7
CDR3nt: TGTGCCACCAGCATGGATGCCGGGCTCTACAATGAGCAGTACTTC
CDR3aa: CATSMDAGLYNEQYF

abundance: once
d_gene: .
v_gene: TRBV6-2/TRBV6-3
j_gene: TRBJ2-2
CDR3nt: TGTGCCAGCACTCCTGGGGTGGACACCGGGGAGCTGTTTTTT
CDR3aa: CASTPGVDTGELFF

abundance: .
d_gene: .
v_gene: TRBV5-1
j_gene: TRBJ1-6
CDR3nt: TGCGCCAGCACCGAACAGGCCAGCTCCTATAATTCACCCCCCCACTTT
CDR3aa: CASTEQASSYNSPPHF

abundance: few
d_gene: .
v_gene: TRBV25-1
j_gene: TRBJ1-1
CDR3nt: TGTGCCAGCACCCCGCGGGGTCTAGTAGTAGCTTTCTTT
CDR3aa: CASTPRGLVVAFF

abundance: .
d_gene: .
v_gene: TRBV7-2
j_gene: TRBJ1-1
CDR3nt: TGTGCCAGCAGCTTTAGGCTGACAGCTTTCTCATCGGACACTGAAGCTTTCTTT
CDR3aa: CASSFRLTAFSSDTEAFF

abundance: many
d_gene: TRBD1
v_gene: TRBV12-3/TRBV12-4
j_gene: TRBJ2-7
CDR3nt: TGTGCCAGCAGGAGACAGGGGGCGAATCACGAGCAGTACTTC
CDR3aa: CASRRQGANHEQYF

abundance: .
d_gene: .
v_gene: TRBV14
j_gene: TRBJ1-2
CDR3nt: TGTGCCAGCAGCCAAGAGACGTGGGGCACGGGTGGCTACACCTTC
CDR3aa: CASSQETWGTGGYTF

abundance: few
d_gene: .
v_gene: TRBV9
j_gene: TRBJ1-1
CDR3nt: TGTGCCAGCAGCGTGGGGTCGCTTGGCACTGAAGCTTTCTTT
CDR3aa: CASSVGSLGTEAFF

abundance: few
d_gene: .
v_gene: TRBV20-1
j_gene: TRBJ2-5
CDR3nt: TGCAGTGCTAGAGATCGGCCGAGAGAGACCCAGTACTTC
CDR3aa: CSARDRPRETQYF

abundance: .
d_gene: .
v_gene: TRBV20-1
j_gene: TRBJ2-1
CDR3nt: TGCAGTGCCTCCAACGGGACAAGTTACAATGAGCAGTTCTTC
CDR3aa: CSASNGTSYNEQFF

abundance: .
d_gene: .
v_gene: TRBV7-2
j_gene: TRBJ2-1
CDR3nt: TGTGCCAGCAGCTTAACAAGGGACTTAAACAATGAGCAGTTCTTC
CDR3aa: CASSLTRDLNNEQFF

abundance: few
d_gene: .
v_gene: TRBV25-1
j_gene: TRBJ2-3
CDR3nt: TGTGCCAGCAGTGAATTAGTCCAGGGCTTCACAGATACGCAGTATTTT
CDR3aa: CASSELVQGFTDTQYF

abundance: .
d_gene: TRBD1
v_gene: TRBV20-1
j_gene: TRBJ1-2
CDR3nt: TGCAGTGCTAGAAAAACGAAGACCGGGACAGAGCCTCAGGGCTACACCTTC
CDR3aa: CSARKTKTGTEPQGYTF

abundance: .
d_gene: .
v_gene: TRBV5-1
j_gene: TRBJ2-7
CDR3nt: TGCGCCAGCAGCTTGGGCGGGGCAGACCTCTACGAGCAGTACTTC
CDR3aa: CASSLGGADLYEQYF

abundance: .
d_gene: .
v_gene: TRBV14
j_gene: TRBJ1-1
CDR3nt: TGTGCCAGCAGCCAAGAGGGGATAGGAATGAACACTGAAGCTTTCTTT
CDR3aa: CASSQEGIGMNTEAFF

abundance: few
d_gene: TRBD2
v_gene: TRBV20-1
j_gene: TRBJ2-1
CDR3nt: TGCAGTGCTAGAGATCTACGGGGGGGCAGGGGCAATGAGCAGTTCTTC
CDR3aa: CSARDLRGGRGNEQFF